The clone carrying this T cell receptor beta chain was seen only once. This sample was included in a study of technical replicates of blood from several donors. Assay used: immunoSEQ multiplex PCR; TCRdb lists only in-frame clones, some missing. The sample has around 100,000 clones; 95% are singletons. The sequencing input was T cells isolated from PBMCs. The clonotype comes from a human donor in good health.

The CDR3 sequence: CASRPDRNNEQFF. The CDR3 DNA reads as TGTGCCAGCAGACCTGACAGAAACAATGAGCAGTTCTTC. The rearrangement uses TRBV11-3 and TRBJ2-1; weak D call: TRBD1 (5 bases). CDR3 length: 13 amino acids. Germline-derived CDR1 and CDR2 are SGHNT and YENEEA. Trimming cost V 6 bases and J 5 bases, with 11 bases left between them.